The T cell receptor (beta chain) described here comes from a study of CD8 T cell repertoires and HIV-1 epitope variants. The wider study: Each of Twenty-five Gag and Nef epitope peptides stimulated a separate culture. Controls were a CMV, EBV and flu pool, Ebola AY9, and no peptide. General study points: Only beta chains were identified, marking proliferation to antigen, not function.

Concerning this clone: The antigen is unknown.

Here immunoSEQ multiplex PCR was the method, and the copy in TCRdb shows in-frame clones only, minus some. The sample includes 6,000 or so clones, about 71% of them seen just once. The TCR originated in a male donor with HIV. Source material: cultured CD8+ T cells derived from PBMCs.

The CDR3 DNA is TGTGCCAGCAGTTATACAGGGGGCGCCTACGAGCAGTACTTC. Protein product: CASSYTGGAYEQYF. The rearrangement uses TRBV6-5 and TRBJ2-7; 9 bases fit TRBD1. V gave up 3 bases and J gave up 2 bases; unmatched junction bases: 2. Germline V CDR1 and CDR2: MNHEY, SVGAGI. This CDR3 contains 14 residues.